The clone carrying this TCR beta chain was counted once. J gave up 3 bases and V 3 bases, and 5 bases lay outside the gene matches. CDR3 length: 14 residues. CDR1 is SQVTM and CDR2 is ANQGSEA in the germline V gene. The sample comes from a study of blood T cell repertoires in COVID-19. Study at large: Samples taken during acute and convalescent COVID-19 were collected in the United States, Italy and Spain.

Under the authors' procedure: Estimates of nucleated cell counts were drawn from the amplification of reference gene primers. Sequencing used immunoSEQ multiplex PCR; TCRdb keeps in-frame clones, though not all of them. The V and J calls and clone size come from that table; D and trimming were worked out from the DNA. The table has under 300,000 clones, 86% seen once; the top ten hold less than 4.5%. This chain uses TRBV29-1 with TRBJ2-7; 10 bases agree with TRBD2. The source is a man between 18 and 29 years old with active or convalescent COVID-19. The sequencing sample was made of peripheral blood. The CDR3 spells CSVDGLAGVYEQYF. CDR3 nucleotide sequence: TGCAGCGTTGATGGGCTAGCGGGGGTCTACGAGCAGTACTTC.